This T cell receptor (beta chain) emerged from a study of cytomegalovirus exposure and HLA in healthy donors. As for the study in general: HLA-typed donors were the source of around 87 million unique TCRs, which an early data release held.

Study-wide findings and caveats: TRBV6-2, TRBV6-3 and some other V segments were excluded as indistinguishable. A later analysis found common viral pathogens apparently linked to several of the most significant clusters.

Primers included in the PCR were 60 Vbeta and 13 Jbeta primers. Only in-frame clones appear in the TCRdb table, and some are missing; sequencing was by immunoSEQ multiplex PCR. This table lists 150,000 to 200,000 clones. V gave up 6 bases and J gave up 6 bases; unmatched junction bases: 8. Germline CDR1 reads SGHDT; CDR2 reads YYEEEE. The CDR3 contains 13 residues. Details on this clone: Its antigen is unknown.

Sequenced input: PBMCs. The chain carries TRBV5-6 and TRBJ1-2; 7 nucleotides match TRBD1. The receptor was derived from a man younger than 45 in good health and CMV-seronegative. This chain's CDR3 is CASTLDRWDGYTF. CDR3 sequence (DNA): TGTGCCAGCACCCTGGACAGGTGGGATGGCTACACCTTC.